A single T cell receptor (beta chain) is shown here with its context. Its antigen is currently not known. The sample holds no much larger clone one base away, and base qualities are not on file. The data are from a study of early T cells in non-severe SARS-CoV-2 infection (dated by TCRdb to about 2021). For context, the study as a whole: Bulk RNA from unsorted whole blood was used for TCR sequencing, so alpha and beta chains could not be paired.

What the research found in general, with its limitations: VDJdb matching was skewed toward anti-spike CD8 responses and likely underestimated virus-specific expansions by missing private and CD4 specificities.

V drops 4 bases and J drops 1 base, leaving 12 bases in between. The germline V gene (reference sequence) supplies CDR1 SGHKS and CDR2 YYEKEE. The CDR3, from cysteine to phenylalanine, totals 14 residues. Just CDR3 DNA is preserved here, 42 bases in frame from base 1. Libraries came from 5' RACE. TCRdb names NextSeq 500 as the instrument used. To correct for sequencing error and PCR bias, the TCR library protocol tagged individual cDNA molecules with unique molecular identifiers. Both TCR alpha and beta chains were sequenced, and tight co-correlation was observed between alpha and beta sequence abundances in each sample. The original methods were these. Decombinator V4 was used to annotate the V gene, J gene and CDR3 of the TCR sequences. TCRs were defined as expanded if a significant change between any two time points was detected under a Poisson model with p below 0.0001. Abundances of TCRs were expressed as counts per million after normalisation to the total number of TCRs sequenced in each sample. MAIT TCRs were defined by TRAV1-2 paired with TRAJ12, TRAJ20 or TRAJ33, and iNKT TCRs by TRAV10 paired with TRAJ18. VDJdb, accessed 1 November 2021, was searched for CMV, EBV and SARS-CoV-2 annotated TCRs, with TCRs annotated for multiple antigens excluded. Through fastp at Q25 and MiXCR, TCRdb rebuilt clones from the public reads, retaining in-frame beta chains. Every CDR3 protein is listed once, alongside the most common genes and DNA of its rows. These V and J calls derive from TCRdb rather than the authors' analysis. The sample data list approximately 110,000 distinct CDR3 sequences, and 14% to 15% of these were observed just once. The ten largest make up less than 25% of the sample.

Set within a cohort of healthcare workers in London, UK, this nested case-control study involved weekly PCR testing of nasopharyngeal swabs along with blood sampling. Between 23 and 31 March 2020, the week of the UK lockdown, healthcare workers were enrolled and then followed up weekly for as long as 16 weeks. The origin of this receptor is an adult who was a healthcare worker with PCR-confirmed SARS-CoV-2 infection or an uninfected control (not recorded which). The V gene is TRBV5-5 and the J gene is TRBJ2-7; possibly the D gene is TRBD2, per 5 matching bases. The specimen was whole blood. The CDR3 in this case is CASSDGRGSYEQYF. Read as DNA, the sequence is TGTGCCAGCAGCGACGGACGCGGGTCCTACGAGCAGTACTTC.